This T cell receptor (beta chain) is from a study of tumor and adjacent non-tumor tissue in lung cancer listed by TCRdb under 2018. About the full investigation: Patients with adenocarcinoma (12), squamous cell carcinoma (2) and small cell lung cancer (1) were included in the cohort. Sequencing generated a total of 130,000,000 or so productive TCRbeta reads, averaging around 4 million reads per sample. Using bulk TCRbeta repertoires from 15 lung cancer patients, the study set lung tumor tissue side by side with matched distant non-tumor lung tissue. Approximately 31 paired specimens, one tumor and one normal lung sample per patient, were profiled by TCRbeta CDR3 sequencing. The 15 enrolled patients, of whom around ten were men and 5 were women, were aged about 30 to 80 years and were diagnosed with TNM stage I to III disease.

Preparation of the library involved multiplex PCR. For sequencing, an Illumina HiSeq 2500 was employed. TCRbeta libraries were constructed through three rounds of nested PCR with primers (Table S4) according to protocols modified from ARM-PCR. PCR products of 200-500 bp were gel-excised and purified with the QIAquick gel extraction kit before sequencing. The study's own analysis went as follows. Reads were cleaned with Trimmomatic, merged with FLASH into complete CDR3 sequences, and assigned to V(D)J germline segments with MiTCR. Clonal diversity was calculated as the inverse Simpson's index using VDJtools. A read counted as productive if the sequence was in-frame and lacked a premature stop codon. TCRdb ran its own pipeline on the public reads, namely fastp trimming at Q25 and MiXCR clone calling, and kept in-frame beta chains. Rows with a matching CDR3 protein are joined into one entry that keeps the most common DNA and genes. What appears here as the V and J calls and clone size reflects TCRdb's work, not the paper's. The sample includes 120,000 or so distinct CDR3 sequences, with about 87% observed a single time. The biggest ten clones account for 20% to 25% of the sample.

RNA was extracted from bulk unsorted tissue and checked for quality with a NanoDrop ND-1000 and an Agilent 2100. Newly diagnosed lung cancer patients without prior chemotherapy who had been admitted for thoracic surgery in China between August and November 2014 were enrolled as donors. Patients with previous radiotherapy or chemotherapy, or with another concurrent cancer, were excluded from the study. Pieces of surgical tissue measuring roughly 1-2.2 cm3 were kept in RNAlater solution and held at -80 degrees C until needed. From its cysteine to its phenylalanine, the CDR3 spans 15 amino acids. Only CDR3 DNA is held: 45 bases, read in frame from base 1. Per the germline V gene, LGHNA is the CDR1 and YNFKEQ is the CDR2. A remark on this clonotype: What this receptor recognizes is not known. One junction end does not reproduce the germline sequence, and a read error may be involved.

On the study overall, not on this receptor specifically: The top 100 clones made up a significantly larger cumulative share of the repertoire in normal lung than in tumor tissue. Neither the sequencing platform nor unique molecular identifiers are named or mentioned anywhere in the methods. Only around 14 patients were in the cohort, and the authors stated that larger samples and more detailed clinical data are needed. Tumor tissue showed significantly greater TCR diversity (inverse Simpson) than normal lung tissue (approximately 430 vs 150, P = 0.0075, Mann-Whitney U test). Younger patients had significantly higher TCR diversity, and higher tumor TCR diversity was associated with shorter overall and disease-free survival. Peripheral blood was not sequenced, so blood TCRbeta repertoires in these lung cancer patients were not examined.

The sequence derives from a man aged 65-85 years with non-small cell lung cancer. In this chain, TRBV4-2 is recombined with TRBJ1-5; matching of 6 bases hints at TRBD1 as the D gene. The sample consisted of lung tumor tissue. The DNA is as follows: TGTGCGAGCAGCCTTCAAGGGACATGGGATCAACCCGAGCATTTT. Its translation reads: CASSLQGTWDQPEHF.